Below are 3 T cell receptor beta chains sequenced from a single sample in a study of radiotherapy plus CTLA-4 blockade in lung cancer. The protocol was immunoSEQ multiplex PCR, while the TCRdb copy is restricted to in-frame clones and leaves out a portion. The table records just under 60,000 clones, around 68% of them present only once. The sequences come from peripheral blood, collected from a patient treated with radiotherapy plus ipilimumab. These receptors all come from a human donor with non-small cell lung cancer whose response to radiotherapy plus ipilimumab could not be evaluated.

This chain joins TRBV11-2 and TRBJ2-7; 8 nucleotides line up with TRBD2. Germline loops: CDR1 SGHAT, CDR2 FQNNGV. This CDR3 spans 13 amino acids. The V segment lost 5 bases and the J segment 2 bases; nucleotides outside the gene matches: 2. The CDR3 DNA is TGTGCCAGCAGCCAGGGACTAGCCTACGAGCAGTACTTC. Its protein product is CASSQGLAYEQYF.

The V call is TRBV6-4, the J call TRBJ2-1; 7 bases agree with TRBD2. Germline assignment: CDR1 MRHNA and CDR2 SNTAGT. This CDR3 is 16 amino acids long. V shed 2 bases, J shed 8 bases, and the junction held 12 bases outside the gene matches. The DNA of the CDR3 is TGTGCCAGCAGTGACGGCGGGAGAGGGAGTATTGATGAGCAGTTCTTC. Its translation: CASSDGGRGSIDEQFF.

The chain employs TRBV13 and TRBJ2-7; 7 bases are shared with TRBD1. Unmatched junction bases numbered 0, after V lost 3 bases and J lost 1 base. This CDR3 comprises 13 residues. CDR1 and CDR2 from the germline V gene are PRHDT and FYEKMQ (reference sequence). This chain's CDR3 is CASSLGQSYEQYF. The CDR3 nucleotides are TGTGCCAGCAGCTTGGGACAGTCCTACGAGCAGTACTTC.